This T cell receptor beta chain was documented in a study of identical twins. This clonotype was seen a handful of times. From the 5' RACE reads, TCRdb called clonotypes with MiXCR, one entry per CDR3 protein. Here the sample spans 1.5 million to 2 million distinct CDR3 sequences, under 35% being singletons. Germline CDR1 SGHNT, CDR2 YYREEE (reference sequence). The CDR3 spans 11 residues. Sequenced sample: cord blood. This chain uses TRBV5-4 with TRBJ2-1, with no clear D. The closer fit of TRBJ2-7 to the DNA end suggests the J call may be wrong. This TCR was sampled from a newborn girl in good health. The CDR3 protein is CASGPYNEQYF. The CDR3 DNA sequence: TGTGCCAGCGGACCCTACAATGAGCAGTACTTC.